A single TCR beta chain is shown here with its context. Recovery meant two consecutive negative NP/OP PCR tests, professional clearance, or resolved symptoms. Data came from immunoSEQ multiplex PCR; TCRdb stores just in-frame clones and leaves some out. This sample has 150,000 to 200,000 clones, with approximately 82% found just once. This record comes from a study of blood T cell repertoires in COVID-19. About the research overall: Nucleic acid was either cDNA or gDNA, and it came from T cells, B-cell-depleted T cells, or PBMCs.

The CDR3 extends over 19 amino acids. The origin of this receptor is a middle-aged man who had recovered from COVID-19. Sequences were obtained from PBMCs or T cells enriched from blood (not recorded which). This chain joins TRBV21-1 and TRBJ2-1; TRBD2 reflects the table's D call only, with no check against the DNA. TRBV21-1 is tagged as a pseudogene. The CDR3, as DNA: TGTGCCAGCAGCGCGGACCCCCCTATTACGGGAGGGTCCTACAATGAGCAGTTCTTC. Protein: CASSADPPITGGSYNEQFF.